These 30 T cell receptor beta chains were sequenced from one sample in a study of blood T cell repertoires in COVID-19. Only in-frame clones appear in the TCRdb table, and some are missing; sequencing was by immunoSEQ multiplex PCR. This table holds some 120,000 clones, about 87% found once. The material sequenced was peripheral blood. The source is a woman aged 60-75 years with acute or convalescent COVID-19.

The chain carries TRBV6-5 and TRBJ1-5; D perhaps matches TRBD1 (6 bases). V lost 6 bases and J 4 bases, leaving 13 bases between the germline ends. Germline V lookup: CDR1 MNHEY, CDR2 SVGAGI. This CDR3 has 14 amino acids. The CDR3 region has the DNA TGTGCCAGCAGCCGTCAGACAGGAAATCAGCCCCAGCATTTT. It specifies CASSRQTGNQPQHF.

The chain is built from TRBV27 and TRBJ1-1, with D tentatively TRBD1 (6 bases). Trimming removed 6 bases from V and 6 bases from J, with 17 bases in between. From germline, CDR1 is MNHEY and CDR2 SMNVEV (reference sequence). The CDR3 is made up of 14 amino acids. The CDR3 sequence: CASRADRMGPEAFF. The CDR3 coding sequence is TGTGCCAGCAGGGCTGACAGGATGGGCCCTGAAGCTTTCTTT.

V and J are TRBV7-9 and TRBJ2-3; TRBD2 is a possible D gene (6 bases). V was cut by 5 bases and J by 8 bases, with 14 bases left in between. CDR1 SEHNR and CDR2 FQNEAQ come from the germline V gene (reference sequence). The CDR3 extends over 13 amino acids. DNA for the CDR3: TGTGCCAGCAGCCCGTGGCGGGATGCTACGCAGTATTTT. Its protein product is CASSPWRDATQYF.

The V and J genes are TRBV19 and TRBJ1-2; 7 bases are a match to TRBD1. The CDR3 length is 13 residues. V was clipped by 5 bases and J by 3 bases; unmatched bases: 3. From germline, CDR1 is LNHDA and CDR2 SQIVND (reference sequence). CDR3 DNA sequence: TGTGCCAGTAGTTTGGACAGGTACTATGGCTACACCTTC. Residues: CASSLDRYYGYTF.

The rearrangement links TRBV6-5 to TRBJ2-7; the match to TRBD1 covers 10 bases. Germline values: CDR1 MNHEY, CDR2 SVGAGI. V shed 2 bases, J shed 6 bases, and the junction held 4 bases outside the gene matches. This CDR3 is built from 14 residues. The DNA of the CDR3 is TGTGCCAGCAGTTACGGGGGACAGGGGTTCGAGCAGTACTTC. Protein product: CASSYGGQGFEQYF.

The chain couples TRBV28 to TRBJ1-2; 9 positions match TRBD1. CDR1 is MDHEN and CDR2 is SYDVKM in the germline V gene. The length of the CDR3 is 15 residues. V was clipped by 8 bases and J by 1 base; unmatched bases: 8. CDR3: CASHTGTGLNYGYTF. CDR3 DNA: TGTGCCAGCCATACCGGGACAGGGCTTAACTATGGCTACACCTTC.

A word on this clone: The junction departs from the called germline gene at one end, perhaps through a read error. V gene TRBV30 combines with J gene TRBJ1-6, with TRBD1 as a possible D gene (6 bases). Germline V gives CDR1 GTSNPN, CDR2 SVGIG (reference sequence). This CDR3 is 12 amino acids long. CDR3 nucleotide sequence: TGCGCCCCAGACAGGAGGAATTCACCCCTCCACTTT. It specifies CAPDRRNSPLHF.

With regard to this clone: This sample includes further DNA sequences coding for the same CDR3. V and J are TRBV6-1 and TRBJ1-4; TRBD1 agrees at 7 bases. V dropped 3 bases and J dropped 7; count of bases not matched to a gene: 5. The CDR3 is 14 residues long. Germline CDR1 MNHNS, CDR2 SASEGT. DNA of the CDR3: TGTGCCAGCAGTGAGAACAGGGGCCGTGAAAAACTGTTTTTT. Protein: CASSENRGREKLFF.

The chain couples TRBV2 to TRBJ1-5; no clear D gene. Trimming took off 6 bases at V and 4 bases at J, with 13 bases between the two ends. The CDR3 is 14 amino acids. CDR1 and CDR2 from the germline V gene are SNHLY and FYNNEI. The CDR3 DNA reads as TGTGCCAGCAGGGAAATGACTGGAAATCAGCCCCAGCATTTT. It is translated as CASREMTGNQPQHF.

The chain carries TRBV9 and TRBJ1-5; tentative D call: TRBD1 (6 bases). Germline CDR1 SGDLS, CDR2 YYNGEE. The V end lost 0 bases, the J end lost 3 bases, and 10 bases lay between the germline ends. This CDR3 contains 15 residues. The DNA for the CDR3 is TGTGCCAGCAGCGTAGACGGACAGCCCAATCAGCCCCAGCATTTT. Its protein product is CASSVDGQPNQPQHF.

The V gene is TRBV5-1, the J gene TRBJ1-4, with D uncertain. Germline CDR1 reads SGHRS; CDR2 reads YFSETQ. CDR3 length equals 15 residues. The ends were cut back, 3 bases at V and 8 bases at J, with 17 bases in the middle. The CDR3, as DNA: TGCGCCAGCAGCTACGGCCCGTTGAGCGTCGAAAAACTGTTTTTT. This gives the protein CASSYGPLSVEKLFF.

V and J are TRBV10-1 and TRBJ2-7; tentative D call: TRBD1 (5 bases). The CDR3 is made up of 13 amino acids. Germline V gives CDR1 WNHNN, CDR2 SYGVQD (reference sequence). Between the trimmed V and J ends, which lost 4 bases and 3 bases, there was a span of 10 bases. CDR3 region: CASSGWTIYEQYV. The CDR3 nucleotides read TGCGCCAGCAGTGGTTGGACAATCTACGAGCAGTACGTC.

The V gene is TRBV28, the J gene TRBJ2-3; 10 bases are a match to TRBD2. CDR1 MDHEN and CDR2 SYDVKM come from the germline V gene. CDR3 length: 13 residues. V lost 10 bases, J lost 2 bases, and 3 bases stayed unmatched. Here the CDR3 DNA reads TGTGCCATACTAGCGGGGAACACAGATACGCAGTATTTT. Protein product: CAILAGNTDTQYF.

DNA of the CDR3: TGCGCCAGCAGCCAAGAGAGAGGACTAGCGGGAGGGCCGGTGGAGACCCAGTACTTC. Amino acid sequence: CASSQERGLAGGPVETQYF. V and J are TRBV4-1 and TRBJ2-5; TRBD2 agrees at 15 bases. There are 19 residues in the CDR3. Germline-derived CDR1 and CDR2 are MGHRA and YSYEKL. Unmatched junction bases numbered 10, after V lost 0 bases and J lost 5 bases.

V and J are TRBV20-1 and TRBJ2-3; D ambiguous. Germline lookup yields CDR1 DFQATT and CDR2 SNEGSKA (reference sequence). The CDR3 spans 11 residues. Trimming cost V 2 bases and J 7 bases, with 7 bases left between them. CDR3 loop: CSARFANTQYF. The CDR3 nucleotides are TGCAGTGCTAGATTCGCTAATACGCAGTATTTT.

The chain couples TRBV6-5 to TRBJ1-4, with 7 bases matching TRBD1. CDR1 is MNHEY and CDR2 is SVGAGI in the germline V gene. V was clipped by 8 bases and J by 5 bases; unmatched bases: 11. The length of the CDR3 is 15 residues. In DNA form, the CDR3 reads TGTGCCAGCTTCACTCCGGGACAGAAGAATGAAAAACTGTTTTTT. It codes for CASFTPGQKNEKLFF.

CDR3 nucleotides: TGTGCCAGCACACTAGCGGGACTCAATGAGCAGTTCTTC. Its translation is CASTLAGLNEQFF. This chain uses TRBV6-5 with TRBJ2-1, with TRBD2 matching over 10 bases. CDR1 and CDR2 from the germline V gene are MNHEY and SVGAGI. With V trimmed by 7 bases and J by 6 bases, 3 bases remained unmatched. This CDR3 comprises 13 residues.

This chain connects TRBV19 to TRBJ1-6; perhaps TRBD1 as D (5 bases). This CDR3 has 14 amino acids. Germline assignment: CDR1 LNHDA and CDR2 SQIVND (reference sequence). The V and J ends lost 5 bases and 10 bases respectively, with 15 bases between them. The CDR3 coding sequence is TGTGCCAGTAGTCCCGGGGGGGGTTTGTCACCCCTCCACTTT. This sequence encodes CASSPGGGLSPLHF.

The rearrangement joins TRBV10-3 to TRBJ2-5; D possibly corresponds to TRBD2 (5 bases). The CDR3 contains 16 residues. From germline, CDR1 is ENHRY and CDR2 SYGVKD. V dropped 3 bases and J dropped 3 bases, with 17 bases sitting between them. In nucleotides, the CDR3 is TGTGCCATCAGTGAAGGTCGGGGATCGCGGGAAGAGACCCAGTACTTC. This codes for CAISEGRGSREETQYF.

This chain links TRBV6-6 with TRBJ2-1; TRBD2 might be the D (5 bases). This CDR3 contains 13 residues. V shed 11 bases and J shed 0 bases, with 11 bases lying between them. Per germline, CDR1 MNHNY and CDR2 SVGAGI (reference sequence). CDR3 region: CASGGSSYNEQFF. CDR3 nucleotide sequence: TGTGCCTCCGGAGGAAGCTCCTACAATGAGCAGTTCTTC.

This clone has just a few counts. The chain has TRBV27 and TRBJ1-1; tentatively, D is TRBD1 (5 bases). Germline lookup yields CDR1 MNHEY and CDR2 SMNVEV (reference sequence). The CDR3 runs to 12 residues. Trimming left V 8 bases short and J 11 bases short, with 18 bases between. Here the CDR3 reads CASSPPWGRAFF. CDR3 DNA sequence: TGTGCCAGCTCCCCTCCTTGGGGCAGGGCTTTCTTT.

The rearrangement joins TRBV10-3 to TRBJ1-2; D may be TRBD1 (6 bases). The length of the CDR3 is 15 residues. V was cut by 0 bases and J by 5 bases, with 13 bases left in between. Germline CDR1 is ENHRY and CDR2 is SYGVKD. CDR3 sequence reads: CAISESSGEGYGYTF. CDR3 in DNA: TGTGCCATCAGTGAGTCGTCAGGGGAGGGATATGGCTACACCTTC.

The chain joins TRBV28 to TRBJ2-1; perhaps TRBD2 as D (6 bases). Germline V gene data show CDR1 as MDHEN and CDR2 as SYDVKM. V lost 5 bases and J 3 bases, leaving 17 bases between the germline ends. The CDR3 has 16 residues. The CDR3 DNA reads as TGTGCCAGCAGTCCCCATGGGGGGAGGAACTACAATGAGCAGTTCTTC. Amino acids: CASSPHGGRNYNEQFF.

The chain couples TRBV19 to TRBJ1-5; 9 nucleotides line up with TRBD1. Germline values: CDR1 LNHDA, CDR2 SQIVND (reference sequence). The CDR3 is 15 residues long. V lost 7 bases to trimming and J lost 0 bases; unmatched junction nucleotides: 4. The DNA for the CDR3 is TGTGCCAGTATCCCGGACAGGGGTAGCAATCAGCCCCAGCATTTT. Its translation is CASIPDRGSNQPQHF.

The J gene is TRBJ2-7, the V gene TRBV3-1 (or the pseudogene TRBV3-2); TRBD2 matches 12 bases. Trimming at V came to 4 bases and at J to 5 bases, leaving 6 bases not matched to a gene. The length of the CDR3 is 15 residues. Germline CDR1 LGHDT, CDR2 YNNKEL (reference sequence). CDR3 DNA sequence: TGTGCCAGCAGCCTGACTAGCGGGAGTCGCGACGAGCAGTACTTC. Residues: CASSLTSGSRDEQYF.

This clone showed up just once. V gene TRBV14 combines with J gene TRBJ1-6; D is ambiguous. The CDR3 extends over 13 amino acids. Germline values: CDR1 SGHDN, CDR2 FVKESK. V lost 1 base and J 7 bases, leaving 5 bases between the germline ends. CDR3 nucleotides: TGTGCCAGCAGCCAAGTCGTGAATTCACCCCTCCACTTT. Protein: CASSQVVNSPLHF.

To note about this clone: One end of the junction varies from germline; a read error may be responsible. This chain connects TRBV7-7 to TRBJ2-3; D remains ambiguous. The CDR3 is 14 residues long. Germline values: CDR1 SSHAT, CDR2 FNYEAQ (reference sequence). The DNA for the CDR3 is TGTGCTAGCAGCGAAAGACTTATCACAGATACGCAGTATTTT. It codes for CASSERLITDTQYF.

The chain is built from TRBV27 and TRBJ1-2, with 10 bases fitting TRBD1. CDR3 length equals 15 residues. Per germline, CDR1 MNHEY and CDR2 SMNVEV (reference sequence). V lost 5 bases and J lost 4; bases outside the gene matches: 7. The CDR3 sequence: CASSTRQGASYGYTF. In DNA form, the CDR3 reads TGTGCCAGCAGTACCAGACAGGGGGCGAGCTATGGCTACACCTTC.

V usage is TRBV6-1 and J usage is TRBJ2-3; 12 bases map to TRBD2. CDR1 is MNHNS and CDR2 is SASEGT in the germline V gene. Trimming removed 5 bases from V and 6 bases from J; junction bases left unmatched: 3. This CDR3 is 14 amino acids long. The CDR3 coding sequence is TGTGCCAGCAGTCAGACTAGCGGGAGTGATACGCAGTATTTT. This codes for CASSQTSGSDTQYF.

This clone was counted between two and nine times. V gene TRBV5-5 combines with J gene TRBJ2-1, with 10 bases that match TRBD2. The CDR3 extends over 18 amino acids. CDR1 and CDR2 (germline): SGHKS, YYEKEE (reference sequence). The junction had 20 bases not matched to a gene; V was cut back by 7 bases and J by 7 bases. The chain's CDR3 is CASSYVGGPAGGHNEQFF. In DNA, the CDR3 is TGTGCCAGCTCCTATGTCGGGGGGCCAGCGGGAGGGCATAATGAGCAGTTCTTC.